This is a list of T cell receptor beta chains from one sample in a study of blood T cell repertoires in COVID-19. Repertoires were generated with immunoSEQ multiplex PCR, while TCRdb's copy carries only in-frame clones and drops some. The sample includes 250,000 to 300,000 clones, 70% to 90% of them seen just once. The specimen sequenced was peripheral blood. The source of these receptors is a man aged 18-30 years with active or convalescent COVID-19. CDR3s leave out the opening cysteine and the closing phenylalanine or tryptophan. Fields, in order: J gene, V gene, CDR3 protein.

TRBJ1-2 | TRBV5-4 | ASRGGGNSYGYT
TRBJ2-7 | TRBV5-4 | ASSPGLAAKYSYEQY
TRBJ2-5 | TRBV5-1 | ASSFLPGLAGIQETQY
TRBJ1-2 | TRBV7-2 | ASSLEASYGYT
TRBJ1-2 | TRBV12-3/TRBV12-4 | ASRPTGEGGYT
TRBJ2-7 | TRBV4-1 | ASSQVPENSYEQY
TRBJ1-1 | TRBV7-9 | ASSRTEREAF
TRBJ2-1 | TRBV5-1 | ASSRPREVNEQF
TRBJ2-1 | TRBV19 | ASYNYRDRLV
TRBJ1-1 | TRBV24-1 | ATSGQQNTEAF
TRBJ2-1 | TRBV19 | ASSSGRAYNEQF
TRBJ2-5 | TRBV30 | ACHWTSGIQETQY
TRBJ2-7 | TRBV7-9 | ASSSLAGGHYEQY
TRBJ2-5 | TRBV27 | ASRNPGGQETQY
TRBJ2-6 | TRBV3-1/TRBV3-2 | ASRSSTGANVLT
TRBJ2-7 | TRBV9 | ASSDMTSGKSKQY
TRBJ1-4 | TRBV5-1 | ASSTDRGDEKLF
TRBJ2-3 | TRBV13 | ASSLVSADTQY
TRBJ2-6 | TRBV29-1 | SVLGQGDVLT
TRBJ2-3 | TRBV24-1 | ATSDGAENTQY
TRBJ2-2 | TRBV18 | ASSPQEAGTGELF
TRBJ1-4 | TRBV18 | ASSPPGQVFEKLF
TRBJ2-7 | TRBV18 | ASSPGGRLGTIPSYEQY
TRBJ1-6 | TRBV14 | ASSQEDLPGFAQPNSPLH
TRBJ1-5 | TRBV19 | ASSGQGGKQPQH
TRBJ2-6 | TRBV19 | ASSATLEWAGANVLT
TRBJ2-7 | TRBV9 | ASSESPTGREQY
TRBJ2-7 | TRBV27 | ASPRGSAIEQY
TRBJ1-2 | TRBV12-3/TRBV12-4 | ASSRTGSSGYT
TRBJ1-2 | TRBV2 | AVRGIGGYT
TRBJ1-3 | TRBV29-1 | SVPAGTGNTIY
TRBJ2-7 | TRBV28 | ASSFVRDSYEQY
TRBJ2-3 | TRBV3-1/TRBV3-2 | ASSPLAGGADTQY
TRBJ1-2 | TRBV12-3/TRBV12-4 | ASSAKGIYGYT
TRBJ2-1 | TRBV21-1 | ASSLRRSGRASEQF
TRBJ1-1 | TRBV5-1 | ASSGSTGVSEAF
TRBJ2-3 | TRBV6-1 | ASSEVPERQY
TRBJ2-5 | TRBV7-2 | ASSLGASGSLETQY
TRBJ2-7 | TRBV5-6 | ASSIGTGGPLIYEQY
TRBJ2-2 | TRBV15 | ATSRDLSGDTGELF
TRBJ2-7 | TRBV19 | ASKTGTSGSYEQY
TRBJ2-7 | TRBV6-5 | ASSSSGGSYEQY
TRBJ2-3 | TRBV5-1 | ASSRTGGPGDTQY
TRBJ1-6 | TRBV5-1 | ASSQGQINSPLH
TRBJ2-2 | TRBV6-5 | ASWETRNTGELF
TRBJ2-3 | TRBV7-9 | ASVWRGSTDTQY
TRBJ1-5 | TRBV7-3 | ASSEGTGANQPQH
TRBJ2-7 | TRBV30 | AWSLSSGYEQY
TRBJ1-6 | TRBV28 | ASSSGGTPGLSPLH
TRBJ1-5 | TRBV5-1 | ASSLTGNQPQH
TRBJ2-7 | TRBV6-5 | ASSLGLTYEQY
TRBJ1-4 | TRBV6-5 | ASSYGGTANEKLF
TRBJ2-4 | TRBV11-2 | ASSFRLAENIQY
TRBJ2-1 | TRBV6-5 | ASSSSRGYEQF
TRBJ1-6 | TRBV5-1 | ASSAYGGTNSPLH